This entry is about one TCR beta chain. The target antigen is unknown. V lost 5 bases and J lost 3; bases outside the gene matches: 9. The CDR3 contains 15 residues. The data stem from a study of regulatory T cells in long-lasting Graves disease. General study results and limits: Among samples with persistent disease, TRBV28, TRBJ1-2 and TRBJ2-5 were favored. Persistent Graves' patients had lower TCR diversity than newly diagnosed ones.

Noted time point: newly diagnosed GD, antithyroid drugs for less than 3 months. From RNA extracted from PBMCs, the TCR library was made. It was by American Thyroid Association guidelines that Graves' disease was diagnosed. Through Arm-PCR of CDR3 regions and iRepertoire HTBI primers, TCR beta libraries were built. MiXCR, applied by TCRdb to the multiplex PCR reads, yields one record per CDR3 protein. Of roughly 420,000 distinct CDR3 sequences in the sample, about 15% were seen once. The data were also submitted as part of a second study, on T cells in Graves' hyperthyroidism and ophthalmopathy.

The clonotype comes from a woman in her late teens or twenties with Graves disease. Source: peripheral blood mononuclear cells (PBMCs), taken at new diagnosis, from a patient treated with antithyroid drugs. V and J are TRBV12-3 or TRBV12-4 and TRBJ2-5, with TRBD1 matching 7 bases. The CDR3 region is CASSGRQGKEETQYF. The CDR3 bases are TGTGCCAGCAGTGGGCGACAGGGTAAAGAAGAGACCCAGTACTTC.